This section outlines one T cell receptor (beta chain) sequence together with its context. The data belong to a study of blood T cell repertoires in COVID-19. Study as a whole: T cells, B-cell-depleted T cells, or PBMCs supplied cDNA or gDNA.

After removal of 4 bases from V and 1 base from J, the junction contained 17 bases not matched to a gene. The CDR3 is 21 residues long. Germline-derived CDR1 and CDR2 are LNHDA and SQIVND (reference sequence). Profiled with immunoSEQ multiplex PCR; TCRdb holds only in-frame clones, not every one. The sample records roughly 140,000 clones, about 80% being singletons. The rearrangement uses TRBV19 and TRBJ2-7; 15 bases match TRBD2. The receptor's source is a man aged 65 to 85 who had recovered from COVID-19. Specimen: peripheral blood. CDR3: CASSTRTSGRAETVGSYEQYF. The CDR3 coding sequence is TGTGCCAGTAGTACTCGGACTAGCGGGAGGGCCGAAACCGTCGGGTCCTACGAGCAGTACTTC. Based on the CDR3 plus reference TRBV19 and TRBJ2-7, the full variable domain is DGGITQSPKYLFRKEGQNVTLSCEQNLNHDAMYWYRQDPGQGLRLIYYSQIVNDFQKGDIAEGYSVSREKKESFPLTVTSAQKNPTAFYLCASSTRTSGRAETVGSYEQYFGPGTRLTVT.